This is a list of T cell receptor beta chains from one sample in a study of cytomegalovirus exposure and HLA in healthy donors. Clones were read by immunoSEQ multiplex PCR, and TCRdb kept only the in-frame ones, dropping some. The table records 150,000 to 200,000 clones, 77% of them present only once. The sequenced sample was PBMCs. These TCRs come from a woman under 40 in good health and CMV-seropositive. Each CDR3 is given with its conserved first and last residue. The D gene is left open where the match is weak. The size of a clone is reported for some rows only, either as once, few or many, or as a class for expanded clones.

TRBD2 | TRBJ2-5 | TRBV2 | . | CASSEVAGGGETQYF | TGTGCCAGCAGTGAAGTGGCGGGAGGTGGAGAGACCCAGTACTTC
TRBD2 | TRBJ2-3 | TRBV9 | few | CASSVGPGTSGNVADTQYF | TGTGCCAGCAGCGTAGGTCCAGGGACTAGCGGGAATGTTGCAGATACGCAGTATTTT
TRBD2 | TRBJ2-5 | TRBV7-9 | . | CASSLPWTSGSGGETQYF | TGTGCCAGCAGCTTACCTTGGACTAGCGGGAGTGGAGGAGAGACCCAGTACTTC
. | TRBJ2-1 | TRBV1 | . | CTSSHRTSASSHEQFF | TGCACCAGCAGCCATCGTACTAGCGCCTCGTCCCATGAGCAGTTCTTC
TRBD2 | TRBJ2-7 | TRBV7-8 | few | CASSLTAPGLAGTYEQYF | TGTGCCAGCAGCTTAACCGCACCTGGACTAGCGGGAACCTACGAGCAGTACTTC
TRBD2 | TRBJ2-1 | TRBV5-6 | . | CASSLAGLAWAEQFF | TGTGCCAGCAGCTTGGCTGGACTAGCGTGGGCCGAGCAGTTCTTC
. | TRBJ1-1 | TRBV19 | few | CASTYGLEAFF | TGTGCCAGTACCTACGGTCTTGAAGCTTTCTTT
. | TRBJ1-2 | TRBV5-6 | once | CASSLQGDGGYTF | TGTGCCAGCAGCTTACAGGGCGATGGGGGCTACACCTTC
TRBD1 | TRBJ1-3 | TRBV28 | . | CASSWGQGASGNTIYF | TGTGCCAGCAGTTGGGGACAGGGGGCCTCTGGAAACACCATATATTTT
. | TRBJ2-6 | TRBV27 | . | CASSPSVTGANVLTF | TGTGCCAGCAGTCCGTCAGTGACTGGGGCCAACGTCCTGACTTTC
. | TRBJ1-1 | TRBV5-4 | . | CASSRTAQNTEAFF | TGTGCCAGCAGCAGGACAGCCCAGAACACTGAAGCTTTCTTT
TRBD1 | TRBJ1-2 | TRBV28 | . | CASSSHGTANYGYTF | TGTGCCAGCAGTTCCCATGGGACAGCCAACTATGGCTACACCTTC
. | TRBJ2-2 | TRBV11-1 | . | CASSLSRGEGELFF | TGTGCCAGCAGCTTATCCAGGGGCGAAGGGGAGCTGTTTTTT
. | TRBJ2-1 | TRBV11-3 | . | CASSLQYGYNEQFF | TGTGCCAGCAGCTTACAATACGGGTACAATGAGCAGTTCTTC
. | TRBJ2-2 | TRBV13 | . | CASSLEPAPGELFF | TGTGCCAGCAGCTTAGAGCCTGCCCCCGGGGAGCTGTTTTTT
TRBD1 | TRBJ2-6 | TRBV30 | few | CACDRVAGANVLTF | TGTGCCTGTGACAGGGTGGCTGGGGCCAACGTCCTGACTTTC
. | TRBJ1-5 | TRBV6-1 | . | CASSEGTGSQPQHF | TGTGCCAGCAGTGAAGGCACAGGGAGTCAGCCCCAGCATTTT
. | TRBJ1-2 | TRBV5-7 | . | CASSFKGDNGYTF | TGTGCCAGCAGCTTTAAAGGGGATAATGGCTACACCTTC